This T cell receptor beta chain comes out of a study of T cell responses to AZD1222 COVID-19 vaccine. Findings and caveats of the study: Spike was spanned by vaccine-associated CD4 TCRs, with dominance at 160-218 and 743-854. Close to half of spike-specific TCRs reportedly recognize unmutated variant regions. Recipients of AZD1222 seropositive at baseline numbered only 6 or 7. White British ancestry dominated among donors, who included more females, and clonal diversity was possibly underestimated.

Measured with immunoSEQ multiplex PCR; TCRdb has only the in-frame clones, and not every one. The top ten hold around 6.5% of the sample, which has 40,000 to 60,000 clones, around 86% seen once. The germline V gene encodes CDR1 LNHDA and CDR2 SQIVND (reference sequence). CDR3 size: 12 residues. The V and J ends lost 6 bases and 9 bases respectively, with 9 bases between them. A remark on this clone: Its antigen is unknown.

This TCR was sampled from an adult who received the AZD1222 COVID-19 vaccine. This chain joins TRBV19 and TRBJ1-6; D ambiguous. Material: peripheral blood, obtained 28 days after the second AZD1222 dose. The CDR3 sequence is CASSDLGSPLHF. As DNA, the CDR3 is TGTGCCAGTAGCGACCTGGGTTCACCCCTCCACTTT.